Listed here are 27 T cell receptor beta chains from one sample, sequenced in a study of blood T cell repertoires in COVID-19. TCRdb's table, derived via immunoSEQ multiplex PCR, lists solely in-frame clones and lacks some. The table has about 200,000 clones, over 75% seen once. Sequencing used peripheral blood. Receptors originate from a middle-aged man with COVID-19, enrolled during active disease.

This chain joins TRBV6-5 and TRBJ2-3, with D perhaps TRBD2 (6 bases). This CDR3 is built from 14 residues. V shed 9 bases and J shed 2 bases, with 15 bases lying between them. Germline-derived CDR1 and CDR2 are MNHEY and SVGAGI. The DNA of the CDR3 is TGTGCCAGTGTCCGACTAGACTCCACAGATACGCAGTATTTT. Amino acid sequence: CASVRLDSTDTQYF.

The J gene is TRBJ1-2, the V gene TRBV2; D is possibly TRBD1 (5 bases). There are 14 residues in the CDR3. CDR1 SNHLY and CDR2 FYNNEI come from the germline V gene. V was trimmed by 0 bases and J by 8 bases, leaving 13 bases between them. The CDR3 coding sequence is TGTGCCAGCAGTGAAGCCCAGGGAATTGGCGGCTACACCTTC. Protein product: CASSEAQGIGGYTF.

V and J are TRBV24-1 and TRBJ2-5, with a possible D match to TRBD2 (5 bases). The germline V and J ends were trimmed by 3 bases and 7 bases, with 5 bases remaining between them. Per germline, CDR1 KGHDR and CDR2 SFDVKD. This CDR3 spans 11 amino acids. CDR3 residues: CATSDEGTQYF. The CDR3 DNA is TGTGCCACCAGTGATGAGGGGACCCAGTACTTC.

This chain connects TRBV4-2 to TRBJ2-1; TRBD2 matches at 8 bases. Per germline, CDR1 LGHNA and CDR2 YNFKEQ. The CDR3 spans 16 residues. V trimming: 1 base; J trimming: 8 bases; junction bases outside the gene matches: 10. As DNA, the CDR3 is TGTGCCAGCAGCCAAGCTAGCGGGCCTGCCTGGGATGAGCAGTTCTTC. This codes for CASSQASGPAWDEQFF.

The gene calls are TRBV6-6 and TRBJ2-1; TRBD2 might be the D (6 bases). The CDR3 length is 14 residues. V shed 5 bases and J shed 4 bases, with 12 bases lying between them. Germline assignment: CDR1 MNHNY and CDR2 SVGAGI (reference sequence). The CDR3 DNA reads TGTGCCAGCAGTAGGGTGGGGGGTTACAATGAGCAGTTCTTC. As protein: CASSRVGGYNEQFF.

The CDR3 is CASSRQEDRILNEQFF. As DNA, the CDR3 is TGCGCCAGCAGCCGGCAGGAGGACAGGATCCTCAATGAGCAGTTCTTC. The rearrangement uses TRBV4-3 and TRBJ2-1; TRBD1 matches 7 bases. With V trimmed by 4 bases and J by 6 bases, 12 bases remained unmatched. The CDR3 is made up of 16 amino acids. The germline V gene encodes CDR1 LGHNA and CDR2 YSLEER.

Points on this clone: At one boundary the junction diverges from the germline segment, which might be a read error. The rearrangement uses TRBV25-1 and TRBJ1-4, with a possible D match to TRBD1 (5 bases). This CDR3 comprises 14 residues. Germline CDR1 reads MGHDK; CDR2 reads SYGVNS. The CDR3 DNA reads TGTGCGAGCACGCGTTTTGGGGGGGATGAAAAACTGTTTTTT. Translated, it gives CASTRFGGDEKLFF.

This clone was seen once. J is TRBJ1-3 and V is TRBV7-9; 7 positions agree with TRBD1. The CDR3 runs 15 residues. After removal of 5 bases from V and 4 bases from J, the junction contained 8 bases not matched to a gene. The germline V gene has CDR1 SEHNR and CDR2 FQNEAQ (reference sequence). The CDR3 region has the DNA TGTGCCAGCAGCCCTAAGGACAGGCTCGGAAACACCATATATTTT. It encodes CASSPKDRLGNTIYF.

This chain joins TRBV7-9 and TRBJ2-7; perhaps TRBD1 as D (5 bases). In germline, CDR1 is SEHNR, CDR2 FQNEAQ (reference sequence). Trimming left V 1 base short and J 3 bases short, with 7 bases between. The CDR3 consists of 13 residues. The CDR3 here is CASSLGTGYEQYF. DNA for the CDR3: TGTGCCAGCAGCTTAGGTACAGGCTACGAGCAGTACTTC.

The chain carries TRBV4-3 and TRBJ2-7; D ambiguous. This CDR3 contains 12 residues. CDR1 is LGHNA and CDR2 is YSLEER in the germline V gene. Trimming took 1 base from V and 2 from J, leaving 3 bases between them. CDR3 residues: CASSQGTYEQYF. CDR3 nucleotide sequence: TGCGCCAGCAGCCAAGGTACCTACGAGCAGTACTTC.

V is TRBV7-8 and J is TRBJ2-7; TRBD1 aligns across 10 bases. Germline lookup yields CDR1 SGHVS and CDR2 FQNEAQ. With V trimmed by 5 bases and J by 3 bases, 10 bases remained unmatched. CDR3 length equals 16 residues. CDR3: CASSHRDRGIRYEQYF. The CDR3 DNA reads as TGTGCCAGCAGCCACCGGGACAGGGGCATACGCTACGAGCAGTACTTC.

The V and J genes are TRBV2 and TRBJ2-7; D call uncertain. V was clipped by 5 bases and J by 1 base, with 9 bases between them. This CDR3 region has 13 residues. CDR1 and CDR2 (germline): SNHLY, FYNNEI. CDR3 in DNA: TGTGCCAGCAGTCCAGGTGGTTCCTACGAGCAGTACTTC. Protein sequence: CASSPGGSYEQYF. The full variable domain, its missing parts supplied by reference TRBV2 and TRBJ2-7, is EPEVTQTPSHQVTQMGQEVILRCVPISNHLYFYWYRQILGQKVEFLVSFYNNEISEKSEIFDDQFSVERPDGSNFTLKIRSTKLEDSAMYFCASSPGGSYEQYFGPGTRLTVT.

The V gene is TRBV11-1, the J gene TRBJ2-5, with 7 nucleotides matching TRBD2. V lost 3 bases, J lost 2 bases, and 6 bases stayed unmatched. The germline CDR1 and CDR2 sequences are SGHAT and FQDESV (reference sequence). The CDR3 totals 15 residues. The CDR3 region is CASSLMWGGQETQYF. The CDR3 nucleotides are TGTGCCAGCAGCTTGATGTGGGGGGGACAAGAGACCCAGTACTTC.

The chain combines TRBV18 with TRBJ2-2; 15 nucleotides align to TRBD2. The CDR3 loop spans 18 amino acids. Germline V lookup: CDR1 KGHSH, CDR2 LQKENI. V gave up 3 bases and J gave up 5 bases; unmatched junction bases: 7. This CDR3 reads CASSPPGLAGGSTGELFF. Written as DNA, the CDR3 is TGTGCCAGCTCACCGCCGGGACTAGCGGGAGGAAGTACCGGGGAGCTGTTTTTT. The whole variable domain, remainder taken from reference TRBV18 and TRBJ2-2, is NAGVMQNPRHLVRRRGQEARLRCSPMKGHSHVYWYRQLPEEGLKFMVYLQKENIIDESGMPKERFSAEFPKEGPSILRIQQVVRGDSAAYFCASSPPGLAGGSTGELFFGEGSRLTVL.

V is TRBV19 and J is TRBJ2-2; 7 bases align to TRBD1. CDR1 LNHDA and CDR2 SQIVND come from the germline V gene (reference sequence). J lost 5 bases, V lost 6 bases, and 12 bases had no gene match. The CDR3 runs 16 residues. CDR3 loop: CASRHPRQGRTGELFF. The CDR3 region has the DNA TGTGCCAGTAGGCACCCGAGACAGGGAAGGACCGGGGAGCTGTTTTTT.

The V and J genes are TRBV12-3 or TRBV12-4 and TRBJ1-1; no definite D call. V was shortened by 8 bases and J by 8 bases, with 18 bases between the two germline ends. The CDR3 covers 13 residues. Here the CDR3 DNA reads TGTGCCAGCCCTACTCTAGGCTCTGGGGAAGCTTTCTTT. Protein sequence: CASPTLGSGEAFF.

Written as DNA, the CDR3 is TGTGCCAGCAGCTTAAGGTCCGGGACAGGGGAAGCTTTCTTT. Translation gives CASSLRSGTGEAFF. V is TRBV7-2 and J is TRBJ1-1, with 9 bases that match TRBD1. CDR3 length equals 14 residues. The junction had 6 bases not matched to a gene; V was cut back by 2 bases and J by 8 bases. CDR1 and CDR2 from the germline V gene are SGHTA and FQGNSA.

The chain carries TRBV19 and TRBJ2-3; D perhaps matches TRBD2 (6 bases). Germline V gives CDR1 LNHDA, CDR2 SQIVND (reference sequence). Trimming took 7 bases from V and 4 from J, leaving 15 bases between them. CDR3 length equals 14 residues. CDR3 DNA: TGTGCCAGTAAGGCTAGCGTCGGCCCAGATACGCAGTATTTT. Translation gives CASKASVGPDTQYF.

The CDR3 sequence is CARDDRGSYNEQFF. The CDR3 DNA follows: TGTGCCAGAGATGACAGGGGATCCTACAATGAGCAGTTCTTC. The V call is TRBV2, the J call TRBJ2-1; 8 bases match TRBD1. The CDR3 length is 14 residues. V shed 9 bases and J 1 base; nucleotides not matched to a gene: 5. Germline CDR1 and CDR2: SNHLY and FYNNEI.

The V and J genes are TRBV5-6 and TRBJ1-2; perhaps TRBD1 as D (5 bases). The CDR3 covers 16 residues. The ends were cut back, 1 base at V and 4 bases at J, with 17 bases in the middle. CDR1 SGHDT and CDR2 YYEEEE come from the germline V gene. The CDR3 bases are TGTGCCAGCAGCTTGAAGGCCCTTACAGGTGGCTATGGCTACACCTTC. Translated: CASSLKALTGGYGYTF. Combining the CDR3 with reference TRBV5-6 and TRBJ1-2 gives the whole variable domain DAGVTQSPTHLIKTRGQQVTLRCSPKSGHDTVSWYQQALGQGPQFIFQYYEEEERQRGNFPDRFSGHQFPNYSSELNVNALLLGDSALYLCASSLKALTGGYGYTFGSGTRLTVV.

The CDR3 reads CASSTSTGSYEQYF. For the CDR3, the DNA is TGTGCCAGCAGCACATCGACAGGGTCCTACGAGCAGTACTTC. The rearrangement uses TRBV7-9 and TRBJ2-7, with TRBD1 matching 7 bases. J was trimmed by 1 base and V by 5 bases; bases with no gene match: 5. The CDR3 consists of 14 residues. From germline, CDR1 is SEHNR and CDR2 FQNEAQ (reference sequence). Full variable domain (remainder filled in from reference TRBV7-9 and TRBJ2-7): DTGVSQNPRHKITKRGQNVTFRCDPISEHNRLYWYRQTLGQGPEFLTYFQNEAQLEKSRLLSDRFSAERPKGSFSTLEIQRTEQGDSAMYLCASSTSTGSYEQYFGPGTRLTVT.

The chain couples TRBV5-4 to TRBJ2-3; 7 bases fit TRBD1. In germline, CDR1 is SGHNT, CDR2 YYREEE (reference sequence). V was pared by 2 bases and J by 6 bases, with 12 bases of the junction left unmatched. CDR3 length equals 16 residues. CDR3 residues: CASSFQDRVRGDTQYF. CDR3 bases: TGTGCCAGCAGCTTCCAAGACAGGGTTAGGGGGGATACGCAGTATTTT.

This clone has a handful of counts. V and J are TRBV5-6 and TRBJ2-2; D is possibly TRBD1 (5 bases). Germline CDR1 reads SGHDT; CDR2 reads YYEEEE. This CDR3 is built from 17 residues. V was shortened by 2 bases and J by 3 bases, with 17 bases between the two germline ends. The CDR3 bases are TGTGCCAGCAGCTTTTATCCCCAGGGCGGTTACACCGGGGAGCTGTTTTTT. This gives the protein CASSFYPQGGYTGELFF.

The J gene is TRBJ1-5, the V gene TRBV2; no clear D. This CDR3 spans 14 amino acids. V shed 4 bases and J shed 0 bases, with 7 bases lying between them. Per germline, CDR1 SNHLY and CDR2 FYNNEI. CDR3 loop: CASSGGYSNQPQHF. For the CDR3, the DNA is TGTGCCAGCAGTGGAGGGTATAGCAATCAGCCCCAGCATTTT.

This clone was counted once. The V call is TRBV7-9, the J call TRBJ1-4, with D possibly TRBD1 on 6 matching bases. Germline CDR1 is SEHNR and CDR2 is FQNEAQ (reference sequence). The CDR3 runs to 15 residues. Trimming stripped 1 base from V and 4 bases from J, with 10 bases between. The CDR3 loop reads CASSLGTDFNEKLFF. The CDR3, as DNA: TGTGCCAGCAGCTTAGGGACAGATTTTAATGAAAAACTGTTTTTT.

The chain joins TRBV7-9 to TRBJ2-5, with no clear D. V was clipped by 2 bases and J by 2 bases, with 9 bases between them. The CDR3 is 14 amino acids. The V gene's germline CDR1 is SEHNR and CDR2 FQNEAQ (reference sequence). For the CDR3, the DNA is TGTGCCAGCAGCTTAAGCGCCAGACAAGAGACCCAGTACTTC. Translating it yields CASSLSARQETQYF.

The V and J genes are TRBV19 and TRBJ1-6; 10 bases line up with TRBD1. Germline V gene lookup returns CDR1 LNHDA and CDR2 SQIVND (reference sequence). The CDR3 totals 16 residues. The V segment lost 5 bases and the J segment 7 bases; nucleotides outside the gene matches: 8. CDR3 residues: CASSDSGTGVNSPLHF. CDR3 bases: TGTGCCAGTAGTGACTCCGGGACAGGGGTGAATTCACCCCTCCACTTT.